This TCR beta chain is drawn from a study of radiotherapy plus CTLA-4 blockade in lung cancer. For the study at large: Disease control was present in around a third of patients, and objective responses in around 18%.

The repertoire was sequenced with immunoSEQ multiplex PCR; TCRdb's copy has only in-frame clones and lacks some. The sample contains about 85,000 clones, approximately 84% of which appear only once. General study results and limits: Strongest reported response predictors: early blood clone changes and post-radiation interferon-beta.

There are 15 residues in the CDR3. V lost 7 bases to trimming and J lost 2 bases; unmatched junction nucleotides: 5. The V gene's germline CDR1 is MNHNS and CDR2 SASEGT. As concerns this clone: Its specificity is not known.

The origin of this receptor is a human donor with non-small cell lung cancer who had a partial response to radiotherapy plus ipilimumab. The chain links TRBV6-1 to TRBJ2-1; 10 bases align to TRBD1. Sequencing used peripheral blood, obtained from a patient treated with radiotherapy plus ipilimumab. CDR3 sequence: CASNPGQGTYNEQFF. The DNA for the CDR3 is TGTGCCAGCAACCCGGGACAGGGGACCTACAATGAGCAGTTCTTC.